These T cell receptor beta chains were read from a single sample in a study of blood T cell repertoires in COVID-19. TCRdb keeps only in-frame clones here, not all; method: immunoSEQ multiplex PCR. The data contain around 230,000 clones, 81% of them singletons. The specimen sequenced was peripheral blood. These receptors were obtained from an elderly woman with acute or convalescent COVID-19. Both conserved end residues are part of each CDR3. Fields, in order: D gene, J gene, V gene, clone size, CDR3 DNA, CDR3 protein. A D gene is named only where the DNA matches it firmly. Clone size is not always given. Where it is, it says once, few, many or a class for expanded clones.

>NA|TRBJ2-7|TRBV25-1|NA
TGTGCCAGGCAGGGATCACCTTATGAGCAGTACTTC
CARQGSPYEQYF
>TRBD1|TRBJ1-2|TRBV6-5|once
TGTGCCAGCACCGATCGACAGGGGAACTATGGCTACACCTTC
CASTDRQGNYGYTF
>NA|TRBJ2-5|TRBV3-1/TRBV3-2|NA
TGTGCCAGCAGCCAAGACCGGGAGACCCAGTACTTC
CASSQDRETQYF
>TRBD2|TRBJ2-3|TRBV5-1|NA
TGCGCCAGCAGCTTGGGACTAGCGGTCGATACGCAGTATTTT
CASSLGLAVDTQYF
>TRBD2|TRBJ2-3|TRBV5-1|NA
TGCGCCAGCAGCCGCGTAGCGGGGGGCACAGATACGCAGTATTTT
CASSRVAGGTDTQYF
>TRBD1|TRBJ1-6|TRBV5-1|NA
TGCGCCAGCAGCGCAAAGGGACAGGGGGCCTCACCCCTCCACTTT
CASSAKGQGASPLHF
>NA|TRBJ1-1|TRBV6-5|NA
TGTGCCAGCAGTCCCTGGACAGATAAGAGCACTGAAGCTTTCTTT
CASSPWTDKSTEAFF
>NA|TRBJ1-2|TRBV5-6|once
TGTGCCAGCAGCTACGACAGGTCCCTACGAGCTAACTATGGCTACACCTTC
CASSYDRSLRANYGYTF
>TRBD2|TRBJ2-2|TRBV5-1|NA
TGCGCCAGCAGCGTTCTAGCGGGGGGGCTCCCCGGGGAGCTGTTTTTT
CASSVLAGGLPGELFF
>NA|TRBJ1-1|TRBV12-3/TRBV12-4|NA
TGTGCCAGCATCCAAAACTCGGGCACTGAAGCTTTCTTT
CASIQNSGTEAFF
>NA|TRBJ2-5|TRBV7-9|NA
TGTGCCAGCAGCCTGGGAGTAGCGGTCCAAGAGACCCAGTACTTC
CASSLGVAVQETQYF
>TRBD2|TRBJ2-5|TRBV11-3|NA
TGTGCCAGCAGCCCAGGGACTAGCGGGAGAGAGACCCAGTACTTC
CASSPGTSGRETQYF
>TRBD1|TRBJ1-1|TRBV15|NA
TGTGCCACCAGCTCCCTCTCAGGGGGCTCGGGTGAAGCTTTCTTT
CATSSLSGGSGEAFF
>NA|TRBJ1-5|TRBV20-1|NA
TGCAGTGCTAGTTCGGCGGGAGATAGCAATCAGCCCCAGCATTTT
CSASSAGDSNQPQHF
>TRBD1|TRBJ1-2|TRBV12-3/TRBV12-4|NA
TGTGCCAGCACCAGACAGGGGATTAATGGCTACACCTTC
CASTRQGINGYTF
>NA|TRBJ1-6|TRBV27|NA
TGTGCCAGCAGTTTTAGCGGGAATTCACCCCTCCACTTT
CASSFSGNSPLHF
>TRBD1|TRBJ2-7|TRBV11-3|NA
TGTGCCAGCAGCTTAGGTTGGACAGGGGACACCTACGAGCAGTACTTC
CASSLGWTGDTYEQYF
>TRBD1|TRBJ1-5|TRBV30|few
TGTGCCTGGAGTGTTCAGGGGGCAGGTCAGCCCCAGCATTTT
CAWSVQGAGQPQHF
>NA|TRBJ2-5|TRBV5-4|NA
TGTGCCAGCAGCTTCAGGGTCCAAGAGACCCAGTACTTC
CASSFRVQETQYF
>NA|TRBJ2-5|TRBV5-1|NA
TGCGCCAGCAGCTTGGTTATAGCGACGTACCAAGAGACCCAGTACTTC
CASSLVIATYQETQYF
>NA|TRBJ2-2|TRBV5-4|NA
TGTGCCAGCAGCTTGGCTGGGCGGGCGAACACCGGGGAGCTGTTTTTT
CASSLAGRANTGELFF
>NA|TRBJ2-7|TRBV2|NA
TGTGCCAGCATGGGGGGACAGTCCTACGAGCAGTACTTC
CASMGGQSYEQYF
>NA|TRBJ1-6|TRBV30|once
TGTGCCTGGGAGCGGAATTCACCCCTCCACTTT
CAWERNSPLHF
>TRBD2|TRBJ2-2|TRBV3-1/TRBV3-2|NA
TGTGCCAGCAGCCAGATAGTCCCGCGGGGGACCGGGGAGCTGTTTTTT
CASSQIVPRGTGELFF
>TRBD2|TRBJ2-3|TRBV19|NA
TGTGCCAGTAGTACAAGCGGGGCTAGCACAGATACGCAGTATTTT
CASSTSGASTDTQYF
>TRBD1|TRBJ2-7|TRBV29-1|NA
TGCAGCGCGACAGGGGGCGAGCAGTACTTC
CSATGGEQYF
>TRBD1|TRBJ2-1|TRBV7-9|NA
TGTGCCAGCAGCTCGAGGGACAGGGGGCCTTACAATGAGCAGTTCTTC
CASSSRDRGPYNEQFF
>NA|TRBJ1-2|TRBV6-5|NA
TGTGCCAGCAGAACGGACAGATATGACTTCTATGGCTACACCTTC
CASRTDRYDFYGYTF
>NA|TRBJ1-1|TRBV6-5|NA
TGTGCCAGCGACCGGGGAAACATGAACACTGAAGCTTTCTTT
CASDRGNMNTEAFF
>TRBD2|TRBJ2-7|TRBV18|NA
TGTGCCAGCTCCCCCCGGGGTAGCGGGAGCTCCTACGAGCAGTACTTC
CASSPRGSGSSYEQYF
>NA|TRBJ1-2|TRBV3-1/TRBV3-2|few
TGTGCCAGCAGCCGTAGGGGTGCCCATGGCTACACCTTC
CASSRRGAHGYTF
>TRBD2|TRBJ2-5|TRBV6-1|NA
TGTGCCAGCAGTGAAGTGGTTAGCGGGGGACAAGAGACCCAGTACTTC
CASSEVVSGGQETQYF
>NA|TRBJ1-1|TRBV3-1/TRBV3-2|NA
TGTGCCAGCAGCCAAGTTCAGGGCTACACTGAAGCTTTCTTT
CASSQVQGYTEAFF
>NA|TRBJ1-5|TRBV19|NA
TGTGCCAGTAGTAAAGGGAGAGCGGGGCAGCCCCAGCATTTT
CASSKGRAGQPQHF
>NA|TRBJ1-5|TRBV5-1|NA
TGCGCCAGCAGCTTGGAGGGACTGAGCAATCAGCCCCAGCATTTT
CASSLEGLSNQPQHF
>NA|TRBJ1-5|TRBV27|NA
TGTGCCAGCGGAAATGCGGGGCCCCAGCATTTT
CASGNAGPQHF
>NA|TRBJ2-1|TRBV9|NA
TGTGCCAGCAGCGTAGACCTCAGGAATGAGCAGTTCTTC
CASSVDLRNEQFF
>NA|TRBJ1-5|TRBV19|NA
TGTGCCAGTATCACCCCAGGGCTCGACCAGCCCCAGCATTTT
CASITPGLDQPQHF
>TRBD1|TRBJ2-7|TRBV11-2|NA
TGTGCCAGCAGCTTCGGACAGGGGGGGGCCTACGAGCAGTACTTC
CASSFGQGGAYEQYF
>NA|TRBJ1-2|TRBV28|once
TGTGCCAGCAGTTCACCCCCGATCTCGAGGGCTGGCTACACCTTC
CASSSPPISRAGYTF
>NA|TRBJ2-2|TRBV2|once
TGTGCCAGCAGGCTAGCTGAGAACACCGGGGAGCTGTTTTTT
CASRLAENTGELFF
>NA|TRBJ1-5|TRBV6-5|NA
TGTGCCAGCTCCGGGTTGAATCAGCCCCAGCATTTT
CASSGLNQPQHF
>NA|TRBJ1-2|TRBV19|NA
TGTGCCAGTAGCCCGCTCACTTTTGGCTATGGCTACACCTTC
CASSPLTFGYGYTF
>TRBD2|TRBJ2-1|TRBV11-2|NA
TGTGCCAGCAGCCTACCTTCGGGACTAGTCCACAATGAGCAGTTCTTC
CASSLPSGLVHNEQFF
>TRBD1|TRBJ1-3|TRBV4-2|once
TGTGCCAGCAGCCAAGACAGGGGGCTGGTCACCATATATTTT
CASSQDRGLVTIYF
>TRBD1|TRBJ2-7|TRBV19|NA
TGTGCCAGTAACTCACCGGGACAGGTCTCCTACGAGCAGTACTTC
CASNSPGQVSYEQYF